This T cell receptor (beta chain) comes out of a study of cytomegalovirus exposure and HLA in healthy donors. The PCR was carried out with 60 Vbeta primers and 13 Jbeta primers. Repertoires were generated with immunoSEQ multiplex PCR, while TCRdb's copy carries only in-frame clones and drops some. Here the sample spans some 190,000 clones, 80% being singletons. There are 17 residues in the CDR3. V shed 3 bases, J shed 5 bases, and the junction held 14 bases outside the gene matches. CDR1 is SGHAT and CDR2 is FQNNGV in the germline V gene. Material: PBMCs. The clonotype originates from a girl aged 5 to 17 in good health and CMV-seropositive. This sequence joins TRBV11-2 and TRBJ2-5; 8 nucleotides match TRBD2. The CDR3 bases are TGTGCCAGCAGCTTCCTAGGACTAGCTCCTTTGGGGGAGACCCAGTACTTC. Its translation: CASSFLGLAPLGETQYF.